Listed below are T cell receptor beta chains from one sample, sequenced in a study of T cell responses to AZD1222 COVID-19 vaccine. Only in-frame clones appear in the TCRdb table, and some are missing; sequencing was by immunoSEQ multiplex PCR. The sample records over 120,000 clones, just under 95% being singletons. The starting material was peripheral blood, obtained on day 0 of AZD1222 vaccination. The origin of the receptors is an adult in good health. Both conserved end residues are part of each CDR3. Fields, in order: D gene, J gene, V gene, clone size, CDR3 length, CDR3 protein, CDR3 DNA. A D gene is named only where the DNA matches it firmly. Clone size appears in some rows only: once, few, many, or a class for an expanded clone.

D: .; J: TRBJ2-7; V: TRBV2; size: .; length: 14; CDR3: CASSKTVRIYEQYF; DNA: TGTGCCAGCAGTAAGACAGTCAGGATCTACGAGCAGTACTTC
D: TRBD2; J: TRBJ2-2; V: TRBV4-1; size: .; length: 21; CDR3: CASSHGPGLAGGPLNTGELFF; DNA: TGCGCCAGCAGCCATGGTCCGGGACTAGCGGGGGGGCCTTTAAACACCGGGGAGCTGTTTTTT
D: TRBD1; J: TRBJ1-2; V: TRBV18; size: once; length: 18; CDR3: CASSPGSRTGGFDYGYTF; DNA: TGTGCCAGCTCACCAGGATCAAGGACAGGGGGCTTTGACTATGGCTACACCTTC
D: .; J: TRBJ1-1; V: TRBV6-4; size: .; length: 17; CDR3: CASSANQGPLMNTEAFF; DNA: TGTGCCAGCAGTGCCAACCAGGGGCCCCTCATGAACACTGAAGCTTTCTTT
D: .; J: TRBJ2-4; V: TRBV7-9; size: .; length: 12; CDR3: CASSLTDDPQYF; DNA: TGTGCCAGCAGCTTGACAGACGATCCACAGTACTTC
D: .; J: TRBJ1-5; V: TRBV28; size: .; length: 15; CDR3: CASSSYGGENQPQHF; DNA: TGTGCCAGCAGTTCCTATGGGGGGGAAAATCAGCCCCAGCATTTT
D: .; J: TRBJ2-4; V: TRBV2; size: .; length: 11; CDR3: CASSEPGGPHF; DNA: TGTGCCAGCAGTGAACCGGGGGGCCCGCACTTC
D: .; J: TRBJ1-1; V: TRBV2; size: .; length: 15; CDR3: CASSSPQGRDTEAFF; DNA: TGTGCCAGCAGTTCGCCACAGGGCAGGGACACTGAAGCTTTCTTT
D: TRBD2; J: TRBJ2-5; V: TRBV4-1; size: .; length: 20; CDR3: CASSLLGTSGRALDWETQYF; DNA: TGCGCCAGCAGCCTACTGGGGACTAGCGGGAGGGCTTTGGATTGGGAGACCCAGTACTTC
D: TRBD1; J: TRBJ1-2; V: TRBV27; size: .; length: 13; CDR3: CASTLRQGEGYTF; DNA: TGTGCCAGCACCTTAAGACAGGGGGAAGGCTACACCTTC
D: TRBD1; J: TRBJ2-7; V: TRBV5-6; size: once; length: 16; CDR3: CASGSPSGQGLGEQYF; DNA: TGTGCCAGCGGCTCCCCCTCGGGACAGGGCTTAGGGGAGCAGTACTTC
D: TRBD1; J: TRBJ2-7; V: TRBV6-1; size: .; length: 14; CDR3: CASSEWTGAYEQYF; DNA: TGTGCCAGCAGTGAATGGACAGGGGCCTACGAGCAGTACTTC
D: .; J: TRBJ2-1; V: TRBV27; size: .; length: 11; CDR3: CASTGVHEQFF; DNA: TGTGCCAGCACTGGGGTCCATGAGCAGTTCTTC
D: .; J: TRBJ2-7; V: TRBV29-1; size: .; length: 13; CDR3: CSAKGQYAYEQYF; DNA: TGCAGCGCTAAGGGGCAGTATGCCTACGAGCAGTACTTC
D: .; J: TRBJ2-2; V: TRBV18; size: .; length: 14; CDR3: CASSPPGSPGELFF; DNA: TGTGCCAGCTCACCACCGGGTTCTCCCGGGGAGCTGTTTTTT
D: .; J: TRBJ1-4; V: TRBV3-1/TRBV3-2; size: .; length: 14; CDR3: CASSSRGEGEKLFF; DNA: TGTGCCAGCAGTTCCCGAGGGGAGGGAGAAAAACTGTTTTTT
D: TRBD2; J: TRBJ2-3; V: TRBV10-3; size: few; length: 17; CDR3: CAISEGLAGVVADTQYF; DNA: TGTGCCATCAGTGAGGGGCTAGCGGGGGTAGTTGCAGATACGCAGTATTTT
D: .; J: TRBJ1-6; V: TRBV2; size: once; length: 15; CDR3: CASISSFSYNSPLHF; DNA: TGTGCCAGCATATCCAGCTTCTCCTATAATTCACCCCTCCACTTT
D: TRBD2; J: TRBJ2-7; V: TRBV6-6; size: .; length: 14; CDR3: CASSYPGGVGEQYF; DNA: TGTGCCAGCAGTTACCCCGGGGGGGTGGGCGAGCAGTACTTC
D: TRBD1; J: TRBJ1-2; V: TRBV27; size: .; length: 16; CDR3: CASSLQGQGGLRGYTF; DNA: TGTGCCAGCAGTTTACAGGGACAGGGAGGTTTGCGGGGCTACACCTTC
D: .; J: TRBJ1-2; V: TRBV3-1/TRBV3-2; size: .; length: 15; CDR3: CASSPKGLSAYGYTF; DNA: TGTGCCAGCAGCCCAAAGGGGTTATCCGCTTATGGCTACACCTTC
D: .; J: TRBJ2-7; V: TRBV3-1/TRBV3-2; size: .; length: 15; CDR3: CASSPGLASSYEQYF; DNA: TGTGCCAGCAGTCCAGGGCTAGCGAGCTCCTACGAGCAGTACTTC
D: .; J: TRBJ2-7; V: TRBV28; size: once; length: 15; CDR3: CASSLPGRSSYEQYF; DNA: TGTGCCAGCAGCTTACCGGGACGCAGCTCCTACGAGCAGTACTTC
D: .; J: TRBJ2-7; V: TRBV18; size: .; length: 15; CDR3: CASSPRRGNSYEQYF; DNA: TGTGCCAGCTCACCAAGGAGGGGGAACTCCTACGAGCAGTACTTC
D: TRBD1; J: TRBJ2-7; V: TRBV5-1; size: .; length: 15; CDR3: CASRATGATSYEQYF; DNA: TGCGCCAGCAGGGCAACAGGGGCTACTTCCTACGAGCAGTACTTC
D: TRBD1; J: TRBJ1-2; V: TRBV7-2; size: few; length: 15; CDR3: CASSSQTGPNYGYTF; DNA: TGTGCCAGCAGCTCCCAGACAGGGCCGAACTATGGCTACACCTTC
D: TRBD2; J: TRBJ2-7; V: TRBV5-1; size: few; length: 14; CDR3: CASSLVLAGDEQYF; DNA: TGCGCCAGCAGCTTGGTTCTAGCGGGAGACGAGCAGTACTTC
D: .; J: TRBJ1-1; V: TRBV7-9; size: .; length: 14; CDR3: CASSFGGLNTEAFF; DNA: TGTGCCAGCAGCTTCGGGGGGTTAAACACTGAAGCTTTCTTT
D: .; J: TRBJ1-5; V: TRBV19; size: .; length: 14; CDR3: CASTGPYSNQPQHF; DNA: TGTGCCAGTACTGGACCTTATAGCAATCAGCCCCAGCATTTT